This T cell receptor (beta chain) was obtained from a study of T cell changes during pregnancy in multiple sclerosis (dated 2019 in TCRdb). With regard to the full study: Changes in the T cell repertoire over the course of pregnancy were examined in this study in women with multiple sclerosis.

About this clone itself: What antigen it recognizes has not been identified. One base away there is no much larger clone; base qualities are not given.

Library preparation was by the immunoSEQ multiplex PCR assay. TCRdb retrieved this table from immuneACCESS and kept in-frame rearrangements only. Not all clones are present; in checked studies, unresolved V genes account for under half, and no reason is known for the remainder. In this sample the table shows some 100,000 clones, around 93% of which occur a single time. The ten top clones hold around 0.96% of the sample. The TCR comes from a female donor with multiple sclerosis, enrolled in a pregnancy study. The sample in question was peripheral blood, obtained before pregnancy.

The CDR3 corresponds to CASSPGLAGTASYNEQFF. The nucleotide sequence is given as TGTGCCAGCAGCCCGGGACTAGCGGGAACGGCATCCTACAATGAGCAGTTCTTC. The receptor chain draws on TRBV13 and TRBJ2-1; 13 bases in between match TRBD2. For this chain, trimming is 5 bases at the V end and 1 base at the J end, and the number of junction bases without a gene match is 8. The germline V gene (reference sequence) provides CDR1 PRHDT and CDR2 FYEKMQ. Its CDR3 holds 18 amino acids, cysteine through phenylalanine. Of all the DNA, just the CDR3 is kept, 54 bases in frame from base 1.